These T cell receptor beta chains were read from a single sample in a study of blood T cells in healthy people across ages. TCRdb recomputed calls from the 5' RACE reads with MiXCR, one row per CDR3 protein. The sample contains over 1.5 million distinct CDR3 sequences, approximately 50% of which appear only once. The sample consisted of blood. These receptors all come from a woman aged 40 to 50 in good health. Each CDR3 is given with its conserved first and last residue. Fields, in order: J gene, V gene, clone size, D gene, CDR3 DNA, CDR3 protein. A D gene is named only where the DNA matches it firmly. Rows may omit the clone size; those that give it use once, few, many or a size class.

TRBJ2-7	TRBV5-1	few	-	TGCGCCAGCAGCGTAACAGGAGAACCCTACGAGCAGTACTTC	CASSVTGEPYEQYF
TRBJ2-7	TRBV12-3/TRBV12-4	few	TRBD1	TGTGCCAGCAATAGGATACAGGGGGGCGAGCAGTACTTC	CASNRIQGGEQYF
TRBJ2-3	TRBV7-9	-	-	TGTGCCAGCAGCTTAGTGCTATCCGTTCCAGCGGCTAGCACAGATACGCAGTATTTT	CASSLVLSVPAASTDTQYF
TRBJ2-7	TRBV20-1	-	TRBD2	TGCAGTGCTAGAACTAGCGGGTCCTCCGAGCAGTACTTC	CSARTSGSSEQYF
TRBJ2-7	TRBV20-1	-	TRBD1	TGCAGTGCCCAAGACAGGGCCTACTCCTACGAGCAGTACTTC	CSAQDRAYSYEQYF
TRBJ2-3	TRBV6-1	few	TRBD2	TGTGCCAGCAGTGGGGGGGGAAACACAGATACGCAGTATTTT	CASSGGGNTDTQYF
TRBJ1-2	TRBV7-9	-	-	TGTGCCAGCAGCTTAGGCAGCTATAATGGCTACACCTTC	CASSLGSYNGYTF
TRBJ2-7	TRBV20-1	few	-	TGCAGTGCCAGTGGGGGGCCCAGGGACGAGCAGTACTTC	CSASGGPRDEQYF
TRBJ2-5	TRBV4-3	-	TRBD1	TGCGCCAGCAGCCAAGGGGGACAGGTTTCCCAAGAGACCCAGTACTTC	CASSQGGQVSQETQYF
TRBJ2-5	TRBV6-6	few	TRBD1	TGTGCCAGCAGTACAGGGGGGCCCCAAGAGACCCAGTACTTC	CASSTGGPQETQYF
TRBJ2-1	TRBV18	-	TRBD1	TGTGCCAGCTCACCAGCGACAGGGGTTGGTGAGCAGTTCTTC	CASSPATGVGEQFF
TRBJ1-2	TRBV12-5	-	TRBD1	TGTGCTAGTGGCTCGGGACAGCTGGGAGGCTACACCTTC	CASGSGQLGGYTF
TRBJ2-3	TRBV24-1	once	TRBD2	TGTGCCACCAGTGGCTTTAGCGGGGGAGCTACAGATACGCAGTATTTT	CATSGFSGGATDTQYF
TRBJ1-1	TRBV4-2	-	-	TGTGCCAGCAGCCAAGGTGGTGACATGAACACTGAAGCTTTCTTT	CASSQGGDMNTEAFF
TRBJ2-5	TRBV18	-	TRBD1	TGTGCCAGCTCACGACAGGGGACCGCCGTTGGGATCCAAGAGACCCAGTACTTC	CASSRQGTAVGIQETQYF
TRBJ2-1	TRBV20-1	-	-	TGCAGTGCCCACGAGACAGGACACCCCTCTGGCGAGCAGTTCTTC	CSAHETGHPSGEQFF
TRBJ2-7	TRBV2	-	TRBD1	TGTGCCAGCCGTATTACAGGGGGCTCTTACGAGCAGTACTTC	CASRITGGSYEQYF
TRBJ2-3	TRBV6-6	-	TRBD2	TGTGCCAGCAGTTACGGTCTAGCGGGGGTCACAGATACGCAGTATTTT	CASSYGLAGVTDTQYF
TRBJ2-2	TRBV5-1	-	-	TGCGCCAGCAGCACCGTAGTGGGCACCGGGGAGCTGTTTTTT	CASSTVVGTGELFF
TRBJ2-7	TRBV20-1	few	-	TGCAGTGCTAGAGCCCGCGGAAGCTACGAGCAGTACTTC	CSARARGSYEQYF
TRBJ1-2	TRBV6-1	-	TRBD1	TGTGCCAGCAGCCATGACAGGGGTTATGGCTACACCTTC	CASSHDRGYGYTF
TRBJ1-2	TRBV7-9	few	-	TGTGCCAGCAGCTCTCCTACAGGAGCTAACTATGGCTACACCTTC	CASSSPTGANYGYTF
TRBJ1-1	TRBV29-1	-	-	TGCAGCGTTGGTATGGGCAGGGAGAACACTGAAGCTTTCTTT	CSVGMGRENTEAFF
TRBJ2-7	TRBV19	-	TRBD2	TGTGCCAGTAGTATAGCGGCAAGCGGGGGGCCTTACGAGCAGTACTTC	CASSIAASGGPYEQYF
TRBJ1-2	TRBV15	-	-	TGTGCCACCAGCAGAGATATAGGGGCCTATGGCTACACCTTC	CATSRDIGAYGYTF
TRBJ1-2	TRBV28	-	-	TGTGCCAGCATGGGGGTTAACTATGGCTACACCTTC	CASMGVNYGYTF
TRBJ2-2	TRBV24-1	once	TRBD1	TGTGCCTCCAGGGACAGGACGAACACCGGGGAGCTGTTTTTT	CASRDRTNTGELFF
TRBJ2-7	TRBV6-2/TRBV6-3	-	-	TGTGCCAGCAGTACTTACAGCACCTACGAGCAGTACTTC	CASSTYSTYEQYF
TRBJ2-7	TRBV6-6	-	TRBD2	TGTGCCAGCAATGCAGCGGGGGACTCCTACGAGCAGTACTTC	CASNAAGDSYEQYF
TRBJ1-2	TRBV29-1	-	-	TGCAGCGTTGACAGAGTCTTCTATGGCTACACCTTC	CSVDRVFYGYTF
TRBJ2-7	TRBV6-2/TRBV6-3	few	-	TGTGCCAGCAGTCCTCAGTTTACGGGAGTGCAGTACTTC	CASSPQFTGVQYF
TRBJ1-2	TRBV7-9	few	-	TGTGCCAGCAGCCCTTCCGCGGGAAATGGCTACACCTTC	CASSPSAGNGYTF
TRBJ2-1	TRBV21-1	-	-	TGTGCCAGCAGCAAAGACTGGCTAGCGGGGGTGATGTACAATGAGCAGTTCTTC	CASSKDWLAGVMYNEQFF
TRBJ1-1	TRBV6-2/TRBV6-3	-	-	TGTGCCAGCAGTTCGCTACTGGGGGGGGAGAACACTGAAGCTTTCTTT	CASSSLLGGENTEAFF
TRBJ2-3	TRBV11-1	few	-	TGTGCCAGCAGCCCCTGGACTACCCAACAGGAGTTCAACCCAGATACGCAGTATTTT	CASSPWTTQQEFNPDTQYF
TRBJ2-7	TRBV7-9	-	TRBD1	TGTGCCAGCAGTCCACAGGGGTCAAACTACGAGCAGTACTTC	CASSPQGSNYEQYF
TRBJ1-6	TRBV6-5	few	-	TGTGCCAGCAGTTACGGGTCACATGGCTCCTATAATTCACCCCTCCACTTT	CASSYGSHGSYNSPLHF
TRBJ2-3	TRBV6-6	few	TRBD2	TGTGCCAGCAGTTACTGGCCTAGCGGGGGGTTCGCAGATACGCAGTATTTT	CASSYWPSGGFADTQYF
TRBJ2-7	TRBV29-1	few	TRBD1	TGCAGCTTCTACAGGGGGACCAACGAGCAGTACTTC	CSFYRGTNEQYF
TRBJ2-1	TRBV12-3/TRBV12-4	few	TRBD2	TGTGCCAGCAGCCCGTTAGTGGCTAGCGGGGTTATCGGTGAGCAGTTCTTC	CASSPLVASGVIGEQFF
TRBJ2-1	TRBV27	few	-	TGTGCCAGCAGTTTAGTTTTCCCGGGGGACGGATACAATGAGCAGTTCTTC	CASSLVFPGDGYNEQFF
TRBJ2-1	TRBV28	many	TRBD2	TGTGCCAGCAGACTAGCGGGGGGGTACAATGAGCAGTTCTTC	CASRLAGGYNEQFF
TRBJ2-1	TRBV13	-	TRBD1	TGTGCCAGCAGCTCCTACAGGGGGTATATCAATGAGCAGTTCTTC	CASSSYRGYINEQFF
TRBJ2-3	TRBV27	-	-	TGTGCCAGCTCCGTCCACAGGGTGAATACGCAGTATTTT	CASSVHRVNTQYF
TRBJ2-1	TRBV6-1	-	TRBD1	TGTGCCAGCAGTGAGAACAGGGGGCATGGCTACAATGAGCAGTTCTTC	CASSENRGHGYNEQFF
TRBJ2-7	TRBV11-2	-	TRBD2	TGTGCCAGCAGCGGTCCTAGCGGCCCCTACGAGCAGTACTTC	CASSGPSGPYEQYF
TRBJ2-3	TRBV3-1	-	TRBD2	TGTGCCAGCAGCCAACTAGCGGGGGCCGTCACAGATACGCGGTATTTT	CASSQLAGAVTDTRYF
TRBJ2-1	TRBV20-1	-	-	TGCAGTGCTAGCTGGGCCAGGGGTCTTAATTCCTACAATGAGCAGTTCTTC	CSASWARGLNSYNEQFF
TRBJ2-2	TRBV14	-	TRBD2	TGTGCCAGCAGCCGAGAATTTTTCGCGGGGGGGAACACCGGGGAGCTGTTTTTT	CASSREFFAGGNTGELFF
TRBJ2-5	TRBV5-4	-	-	TGTGCCAGCAGTCGGGGGGCCTACCAAGAGACCCAGTACTTC	CASSRGAYQETQYF
TRBJ2-7	TRBV5-5	few	TRBD2	TGTGCCAGCAGCTTGCCTAGCGGACTCTCCTACGCGCAGTACTTC	CASSLPSGLSYAQYF
TRBJ2-1	TRBV14	few	TRBD2	TGTGCCAGCAGCCCTCCGGGACTAGCGGCCTACAATGAGCAGTTCTTC	CASSPPGLAAYNEQFF
TRBJ2-3	TRBV5-1	-	TRBD2	TGCGCCAGCAGCTTGAACCCTAGCGGGTCTACAGATACGCAGTATTTT	CASSLNPSGSTDTQYF